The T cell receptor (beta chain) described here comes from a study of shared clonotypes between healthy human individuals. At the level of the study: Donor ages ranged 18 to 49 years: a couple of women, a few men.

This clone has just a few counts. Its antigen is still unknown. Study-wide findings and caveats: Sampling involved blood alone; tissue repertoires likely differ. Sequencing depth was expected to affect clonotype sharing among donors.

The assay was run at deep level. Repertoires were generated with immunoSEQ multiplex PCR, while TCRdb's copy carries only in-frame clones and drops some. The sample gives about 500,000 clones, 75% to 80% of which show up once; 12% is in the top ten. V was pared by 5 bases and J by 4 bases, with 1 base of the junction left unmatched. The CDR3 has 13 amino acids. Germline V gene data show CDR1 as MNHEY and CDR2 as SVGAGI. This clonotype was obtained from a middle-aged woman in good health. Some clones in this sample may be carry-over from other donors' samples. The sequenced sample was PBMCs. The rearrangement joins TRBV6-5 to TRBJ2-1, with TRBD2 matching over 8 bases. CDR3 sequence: CASSIAGYNEQFF. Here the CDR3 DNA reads TGTGCCAGCAGTATAGCGGGGTACAATGAGCAGTTCTTC.